This TCR beta chain was retrieved from a study of Graves' ophthalmopathy and Graves' hyperthyroidism. Study overall: Samples of peripheral blood were obtained at initial diagnosis, prior to treatment of any kind. Study outcomes and limitations: Classification of ophthalmopathy versus stable hyperthyroidism by a 13-signature model yielded 85% to 90% sensitivity and just under 83% specificity.

This clonotype was seen many times. Its antigen is undetermined. RNA transcripts yielded amplified TCR beta CDR3 regions. Following a first-round RT-PCR that used HTBI primers, a second-round multiplex PCR was carried out. Each CDR3 protein is one row after TCRdb ran MiXCR on the multiplex PCR reads. The table lists under 350,000 distinct CDR3 sequences, under 20% of them singletons. Enrollment excluded any patients with other autoimmune diseases, uncontrolled infections, pregnancy or lactation. Clinical symptoms and serum thyroxine were used for diagnosis; TRAb, thyroid ultrasound and orbital computed tomography were also relied on. V shed 4 bases and J 4 bases; nucleotides not matched to a gene: 6. Germline-derived CDR1 and CDR2 are SGHDN and FVKESK. CDR3 length equals 15 residues.

Sequenced sample: peripheral blood. This receptor was taken from an adult man with Graves' ophthalmopathy. The rearrangement links TRBV14 to TRBJ2-7, with 11 bases identical to TRBD2. Here the CDR3 DNA reads TGTGCCAGCAGCCCCTACGGGACTAGCGGATACGAGCAGTACTTC. Its translation: CASSPYGTSGYEQYF.